The clone carrying this TCR beta chain came up a few times. The data are from a study of blood T cells in healthy people across ages. A J-beta primer mix and a sample-barcoded 5' primer were used in a second PCR of about 6 to 12 cycles. TCRdb re-analysed the 5' RACE reads in MiXCR, keeping a single row per CDR3 protein. This table has about 1,500,000 distinct CDR3 sequences, roughly 28% appearing once. Germline V gives CDR1 SGHKS, CDR2 YYEKEE (reference sequence). The CDR3 has 13 residues. V lost 6 bases, J lost 4 bases, and 13 bases lay in between. The chain employs TRBV5-5 and TRBJ1-2, with D perhaps matching TRBD1 (6 bases). This TCR was sampled from a woman aged 25 to 39 in good health. The sample comprised blood. This chain's CDR3 is CASNGGGSYGYTF. The CDR3 DNA reads as TGTGCCAGCAATGGGGGGGGCAGCTATGGCTACACCTTC.